This T cell receptor beta chain was found in a study of cytomegalovirus exposure and HLA in healthy donors listed by TCRdb under 2017. Concerning the study at large: According to an earlier analysis of 587 of the donors, about 179 million T cells yielded 95 million to 140 million unique TCR beta sequences and less than 300 Gb of sequence data. Typing coverage differed by locus: A, B, C, DRB1 and DQB1 were typed in roughly 620-640 donors, DQA1 in about 560, DPA1 in 600 to 610, and DPB1 in 400 to 480. Because of strong linkage in the cohort, roughly five DR-DQ haplotypes were treated as single units for association and clustering. An earlier analysis of several hundred of the donors used high-throughput TCR beta sequencing to judge whether each TCR beta V gene segment behaved as functional or pseudogenic. The study aimed to test whether cataloging public T cell receptors could reveal signatures of past pathogen exposure. Both class I and class II loci were covered by HLA typing, at four-digit resolution. Donor age, sex, ethnicity and CMV serostatus were compiled alongside the repertoire data. To predict cytomegalovirus infection status, the study combined high-throughput TCR immunosequencing, statistical association of individual TCRs with disease status, and machine learning. Roughly 290 gigabases of sequencing data and around 88 million unique TCR sequences made up an early release that covered 500 to 650 HLA-typed donors. A later genetic analysis used genome-wide SNP genotypes for about 60% of the roughly 700 donors, treating that subset as a discovery cohort. The T cell repertoires of several hundred subjects were profiled by immunosequencing and related to cytomegalovirus serostatus. A separate validation cohort of 100 to 150 different subjects was used in addition to the roughly 670-subject first cohort. A later analysis re-analyzed previously published TCR beta repertoires from roughly 630 donors and added high-resolution HLA genotyping to study TCR occurrence patterns. On average, roughly 250,000 unique TCR beta nucleotide sequences were sequenced per donor among 398 genotyped donors of the cohort, with roughly 18% of those sequences being non-productive. Every repertoire in the discovery cohort had been generated on one and the same sequencing platform. Of the 300 to 500 genotyped donors, approximately 80% were placed in the genetic ancestry cluster associated with self-reported Caucasian donors. In the later analysis, no new phenotypic data were used to find candidate immune exposures; instead, reliance was placed on TCR beta sequences and their occurrence across donors.

The cohort was made up of several hundred healthy bone marrow donors. At the time of sampling, all cohort members were nominally healthy, though unrecorded immune exposures were likely present. The donor tested CMV seronegative, placing the donor among the roughly 400 seronegative members of the cohort. Each donor provided a peripheral blood sample, and peripheral blood mononuclear cells were used for TCR beta sequencing. The Qiagen DNeasy Blood Extraction Kit was used to extract genomic DNA from the blood cell samples. The protocol used for the library was the immunoSEQ multiplex PCR assay. The multiplex PCR relied on a mix of 60 forward primers for TCR Vbeta segments and 13 reverse primers for TCR Jbeta segments. Amplification of the CDR3 region of rearranged TCR beta genes was performed with a multiplex PCR assay on genomic DNA. The Illumina HiSeq System was used to sequence the amplified TCR beta libraries as 87-base-pair reads. Turning to the authors' computational methods: A later analysis tallied roughly 76 million unique TCR beta chains across the approximately 670 repertoires, and about 10 million of those chains were shared by two or more donors. Raw reads were error-corrected and collapsed into unique sequences with a nearest-neighbor algorithm that merged closely related sequences to remove PCR and sequencing errors. V, D and J gene segments were assigned by aligning CDR3 sequences to IMGT reference sequences. For a sequence to be retained, a match of at least six nucleotides to both a V gene segment and a J gene segment was required. A rearrangement counted as productive if the CDR3 had no stop codons and remained in frame with V and J, and every other rearrangement counted as non-productive. Following IMGT convention, CDR3 was defined as the stretch from the second conserved V-encoded cysteine to the conserved J-encoded phenylalanine. The earlier analysis of about 500 of the donors excluded sequences that lacked an unambiguous match to a single V gene segment. An earlier analysis of roughly 590 of the donors called V segments functional above 56.7% productive rearrangements and segregating when the between-donor standard deviation exceeded 5%. A statistical classification framework was built for diagnosing cytomegalovirus status from the catalog of TCR beta chain sequences. V and J gene assignment, in a later analysis, came from comparing TCR nucleotide sequences with IMGT/GENE-DB human TR gene sequences. Using the TCRdist pipeline, a later analysis assigned CDR3 sequences along with most-parsimonious VDJ recombination scenarios. In a later analysis, each TCR beta chain was defined by its CDR3 amino acid sequence together with its V-gene family, and reads without a unique V-gene family were excluded. To address suspected cross-contamination and a sequencing artifact, a later analysis removed 550 to 750 highly shared, low-generation-probability nucleotide sequences. For each public chain, a later analysis derived a clonal expansion index from normalized ranks of inferred template counts within each repertoire. In a later analysis, generation probabilities were computed with a VDJ recombination model fitted to out-of-frame rearrangements, and the resulting probabilities were checked against IGoR. In a later analysis, TCR-TCR, TCR-HLA and TCR-CMV co-occurrence was scored with hypergeometric tests, and a repertoire-size bias correction was applied to TCR pairs. To estimate false discovery rates, a later analysis permuted the HLA or CMV assignments 20 times. In a later analysis, co-occurring TCRs were grouped using DBSCAN, and TCRdist sequence similarity was added for clustering within HLA-allele-positive subsets. Repertoires with fewer than 30,000 or more than 120,000 public chains, plus five repertoires with anomalous nucleotide sharing, were excluded from co-occurrence clustering. Held by TCRdb, this immuneACCESS table contains in-frame sequences only and omits some clones. Under half of the omission traces to an unresolved V gene where checked; the cause of the rest is unknown. V, J and clone size are those of that table, while D and trimming were read from the DNA. For this sample there are about 150,000 clones; around 80% appear just once. The leading ten clones occupy 4% of the sample.

Beyond this particular receptor, the publication reports: A later analysis reported that several top co-occurrence clusters appeared linked to parvovirus B19, influenza, CMV and Epstein-Barr virus. Cytomegalovirus status was reported to be diagnosed by the classifier with high specificity and sensitivity in both the original and validation cohorts. A further reported finding was that TCR beta sequences accurately predicted the HLA-A and HLA-B alleles for most subjects in the first cohort. Only TCR beta chains were sequenced in this cohort, and the absence of alpha or paired-chain data limited detectable features. When HLA alleles, especially DR and DQ, strongly co-occurred, attributing TCR associations to individual alleles was difficult. The only immune exposure information available for the cohort was CMV serostatus. In a later analysis, most CMV-associated TCR beta chains were found to appear HLA-restricted, with HLA associations seemingly driven largely by CMV exposure. In an earlier analysis of some 500 of the donors, most TCR beta V segments appeared in productive rearrangements about 87% or about 30% of the time, broadly matching IMGT annotations. Because HLA typing was missing for some donors at each locus, association tests included only the typed subset. In a later genetic analysis, fewer N-insertions in productive TCRs were reported among donors in an Asian-associated ancestry cluster than the roughly 700-donor mean. The earlier analysis of about 600 of the donors excluded roughly 17 rarely observed V segments, including chromosome 9 orphons, because counts were too low. Correlated functional status among segregating V segments might be attributable to linkage disequilibrium, but an unknown experimental factor could not be ruled out. A later analysis found that HLA-associated TCR beta chains were more clonally expanded and had lower generation probabilities than equally common non-associated chains. A group of highly shared sequence variants was considered likely to be a technical artifact of the sequencing pipeline. In a later analysis, TCR association rates were found to vary across HLA loci, with the most associated TCRs seen for DRB1 alleles and the fewest for HLA-C alleles. A later analysis associated around 16,000 TCR beta sequences with specific HLA alleles at a false discovery rate of 0.05. Across donors, most TCR sequences were observed very rarely, whereas some public TCRs were present in many individuals. The authors suggested that the approach could potentially be generalized to other disease states and immunological phenotypes. Sequencing depth was assumed to be roughly uniform across donors in the presence/absence analyses, though that assumption may not hold. A later genetic analysis associated a missense DCLRE1C variant with V-gene and J-gene trimming of TCR beta chains, and an independent cohort replicated the association. A few of the identified cytomegalovirus-associated TCR beta chains were confirmed in vitro to be specific for cytomegalovirus antigens. The 87-base-pair reads could not distinguish some IMGT-functional V segments, including TRBV6-2 and TRBV6-3, so those segments were excluded. A total of 150 to 200 TCR beta chains were listed by the study as associated with cytomegalovirus.

Reading the germline V gene gives CDR1 SGHRS and CDR2 YFSETQ. V loses 0 bases at its end and J loses 5 bases; junction bases beyond the gene matches: 6. The CDR3 runs 15 amino acids, cysteine and phenylalanine included. Just the 45-base CDR3 DNA is kept, in frame starting at base 1. As regards this clone: Its antigen specificity is not known. Base qualities are not provided; no much larger clone lies one nucleotide away.

The receptor was isolated from a woman in her thirties or forties in good health and CMV-seronegative. Specimen: PBMCs. The sequence is built from TRBV5-1 and TRBJ2-7; 9 junctional bases match TRBD1. The sequenced DNA is TGCGCCAGCAGCTTGGTAGGGACAGGGTTAGACGAGCAGTACTTC. Translation gives CASSLVGTGLDEQYF.